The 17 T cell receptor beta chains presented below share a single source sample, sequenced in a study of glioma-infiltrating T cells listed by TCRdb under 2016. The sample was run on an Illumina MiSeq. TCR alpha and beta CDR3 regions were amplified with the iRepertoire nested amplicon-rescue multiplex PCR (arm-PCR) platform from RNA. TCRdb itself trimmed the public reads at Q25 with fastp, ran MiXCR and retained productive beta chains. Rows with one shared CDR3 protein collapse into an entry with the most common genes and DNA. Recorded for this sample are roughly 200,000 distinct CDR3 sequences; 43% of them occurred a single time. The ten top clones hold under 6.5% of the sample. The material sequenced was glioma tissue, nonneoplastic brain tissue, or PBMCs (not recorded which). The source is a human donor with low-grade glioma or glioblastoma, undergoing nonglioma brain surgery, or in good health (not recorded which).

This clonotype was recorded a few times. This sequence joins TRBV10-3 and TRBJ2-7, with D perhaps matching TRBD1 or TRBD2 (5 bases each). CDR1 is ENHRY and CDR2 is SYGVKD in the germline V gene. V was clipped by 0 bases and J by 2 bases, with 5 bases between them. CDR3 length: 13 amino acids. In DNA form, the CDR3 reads TGTGCCATCAGTGAGTCGGGACCCTACGAGCAGTACTTC. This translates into CAISESGPYEQYF.

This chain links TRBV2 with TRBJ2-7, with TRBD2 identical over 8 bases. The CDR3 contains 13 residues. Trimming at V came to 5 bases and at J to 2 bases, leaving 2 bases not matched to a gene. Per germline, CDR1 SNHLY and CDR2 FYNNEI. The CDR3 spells CASSSSGPYEQYF. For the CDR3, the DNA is TGTGCCAGCAGTTCTAGCGGGCCCTACGAGCAGTACTTC.

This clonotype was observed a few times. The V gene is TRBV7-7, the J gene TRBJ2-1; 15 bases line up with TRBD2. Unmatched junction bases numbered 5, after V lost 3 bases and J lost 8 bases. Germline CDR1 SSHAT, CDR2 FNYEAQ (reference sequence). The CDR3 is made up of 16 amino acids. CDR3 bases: TGTGCCAGCAGCTTGGGACTAGCGGGAGGTTTAGATGAGCAGTTCTTC. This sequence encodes CASSLGLAGGLDEQFF. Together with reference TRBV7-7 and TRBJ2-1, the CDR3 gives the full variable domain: GAGVSQSPRYKVTKRGQDVTLRCDPISSHATLYWYQQALGQGPEFLTYFNYEAQPDKSGLPSDRFSAERPEGSISTLTIQRTEQRDSAMYRCASSLGLAGGLDEQFFGPGTRLTVL.

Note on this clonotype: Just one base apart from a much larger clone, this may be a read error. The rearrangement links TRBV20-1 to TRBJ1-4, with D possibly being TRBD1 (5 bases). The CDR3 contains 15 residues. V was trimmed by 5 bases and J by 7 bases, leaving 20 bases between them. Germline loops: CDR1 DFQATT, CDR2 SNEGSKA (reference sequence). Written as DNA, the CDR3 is TGCAGTGCTTACACTATGATGTGGGGGGGTGAAAAACTGTTTTTT. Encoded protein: CSAYTMMWGGEKLFF.

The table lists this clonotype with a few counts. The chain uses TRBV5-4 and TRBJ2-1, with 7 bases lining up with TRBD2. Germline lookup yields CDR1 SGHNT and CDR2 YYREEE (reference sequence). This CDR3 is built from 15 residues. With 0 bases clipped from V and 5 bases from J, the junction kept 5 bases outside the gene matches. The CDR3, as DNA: TGTGCCAGCAGCTTGGGCGGGAGCTCAAACAATGAGCAGTTCTTC. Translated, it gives CASSLGGSSNNEQFF.

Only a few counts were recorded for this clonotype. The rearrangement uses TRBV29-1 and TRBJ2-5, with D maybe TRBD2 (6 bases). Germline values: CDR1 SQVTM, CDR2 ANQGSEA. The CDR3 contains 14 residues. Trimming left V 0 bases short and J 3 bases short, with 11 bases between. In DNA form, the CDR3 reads TGCAGCGTTGAAGATCCGGGAGCCAAAGAGACCCAGTACTTC. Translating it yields CSVEDPGAKETQYF.

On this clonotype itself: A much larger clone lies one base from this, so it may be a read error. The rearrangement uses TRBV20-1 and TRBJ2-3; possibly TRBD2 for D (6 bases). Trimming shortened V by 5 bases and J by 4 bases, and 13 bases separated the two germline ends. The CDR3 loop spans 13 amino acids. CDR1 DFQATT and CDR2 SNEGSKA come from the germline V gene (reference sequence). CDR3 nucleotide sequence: TGCAGTGCTCAGGGACTTCTTTCAGATACGCAGTATTTT. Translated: CSAQGLLSDTQYF.

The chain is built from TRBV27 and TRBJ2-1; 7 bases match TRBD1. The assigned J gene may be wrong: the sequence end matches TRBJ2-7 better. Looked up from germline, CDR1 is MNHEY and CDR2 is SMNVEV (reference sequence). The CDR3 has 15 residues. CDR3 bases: TGTGCCAGCAGTTTCCACAGGGGACCATTTTACGAGCAGTACTTC. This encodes CASSFHRGPFYEQYF.

CDR3 in amino acids: CASSAGTDNQPQHF. The CDR3, as DNA: TGTGCCAGCAGTGCCGGGACAGACAATCAGCCCCAGCATTTT. V is TRBV12-3 or TRBV12-4 and J is TRBJ1-5, with 7 bases fitting TRBD1. The CDR3 is 14 residues long. Germline trimming cut 5 bases from V and 3 bases from J; bases unmatched to any gene: 4.

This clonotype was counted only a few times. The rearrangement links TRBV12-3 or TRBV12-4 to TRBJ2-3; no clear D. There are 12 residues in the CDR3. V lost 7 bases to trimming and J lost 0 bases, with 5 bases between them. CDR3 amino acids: CASKPSTDTQYF. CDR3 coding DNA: TGTGCCAGCAAACCGAGCACAGATACGCAGTATTTT.

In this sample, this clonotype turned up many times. CDR3 protein: CASSFHQKDTDTQYF. The CDR3 DNA is TGTGCCAGCAGTTTTCACCAAAAAGACACAGATACGCAGTATTTT. The V call is TRBV28, the J call TRBJ2-3; D unclear. V was shortened by 3 bases and J by 2 bases, with 12 bases between the two germline ends. The CDR3 sequence is 15 residues long. The germline gives CDR1 MDHEN, CDR2 SYDVKM.

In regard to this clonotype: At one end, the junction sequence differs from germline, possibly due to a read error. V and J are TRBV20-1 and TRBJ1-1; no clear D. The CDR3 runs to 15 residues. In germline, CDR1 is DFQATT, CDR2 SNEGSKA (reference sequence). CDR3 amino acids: CSVSRSLKVNSEALF. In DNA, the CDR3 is TGCAGTGTTTCCCGAAGTTTAAAAGTGAACTCAGAAGCTCTCTTT.

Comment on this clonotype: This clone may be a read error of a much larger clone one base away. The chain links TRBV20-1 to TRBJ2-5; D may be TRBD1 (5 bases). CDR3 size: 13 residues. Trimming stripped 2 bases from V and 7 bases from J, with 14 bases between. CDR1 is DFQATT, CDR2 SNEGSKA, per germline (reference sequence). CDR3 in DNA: TGCAGTGCTAGATGGCAAGCCCAGGGGACCCAGTACTTC. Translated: CSARWQAQGTQYF.

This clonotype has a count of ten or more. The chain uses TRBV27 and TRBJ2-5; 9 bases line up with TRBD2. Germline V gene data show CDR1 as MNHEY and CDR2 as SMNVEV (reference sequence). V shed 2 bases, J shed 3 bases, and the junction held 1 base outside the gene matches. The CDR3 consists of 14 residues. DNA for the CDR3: TGTGCCAGCAGTTTAATAGCGGGAGAAGAGACCCAGTACTTC. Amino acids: CASSLIAGEETQYF.

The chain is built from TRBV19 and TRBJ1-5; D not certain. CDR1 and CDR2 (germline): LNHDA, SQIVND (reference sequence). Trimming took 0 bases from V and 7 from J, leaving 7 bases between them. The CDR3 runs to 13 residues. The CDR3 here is CASSIERRQPQHF. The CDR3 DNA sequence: TGTGCCAGTAGTATAGAACGGAGGCAGCCCCAGCATTTT.

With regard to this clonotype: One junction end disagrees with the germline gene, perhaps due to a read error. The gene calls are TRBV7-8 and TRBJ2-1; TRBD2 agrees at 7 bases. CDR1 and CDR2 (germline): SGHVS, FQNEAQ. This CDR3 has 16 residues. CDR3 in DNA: TGTGCCAGCAGCCCCCAGGTAGCGGGCCTCTACAATGAGCAGCTCTTC. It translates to CASSPQVAGLYNEQLF.

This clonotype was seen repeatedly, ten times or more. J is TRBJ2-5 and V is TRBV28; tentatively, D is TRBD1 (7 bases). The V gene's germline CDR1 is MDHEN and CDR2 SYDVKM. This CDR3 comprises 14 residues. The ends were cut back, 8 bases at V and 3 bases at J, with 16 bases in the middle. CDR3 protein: CASGRDSWEETQYF. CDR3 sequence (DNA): TGTGCCAGCGGGCGGGACAGTTGGGAAGAGACCCAGTACTTC. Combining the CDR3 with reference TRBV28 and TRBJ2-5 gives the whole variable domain DVKVTQSSRYLVKRTGEKVFLECVQDMDHENMFWYRQDPGLGLRLIYFSYDVKMKEKGDIPEGYSVSREKKERFSLILESASTNQTSMYLCASGRDSWEETQYFGPGTRLLVL.